This T cell receptor beta chain was identified in a study of blood T cell repertoires in COVID-19. Profiled with immunoSEQ multiplex PCR; TCRdb holds only in-frame clones, not every one. The sample lists 300,000 to 500,000 clones; more than 75% were seen once. This CDR3 spans 14 amino acids. V lost 4 bases and J lost 4; bases outside the gene matches: 3. Germline V lookup: CDR1 SGHRS, CDR2 YFSETQ. Cohort placement rested on clinical history that participants reported themselves. The sequencing sample was made of PBMCs or T cells enriched from blood (not recorded which). The chain is built from TRBV5-1 and TRBJ2-3, with 10 nucleotides matching TRBD2. The TCR comes from a woman aged 30 to 39 with acute COVID-19. CDR3 sequence (DNA): TGCGCCAGCAGCCCCGGGACTAGCGCAGATACGCAGTATTTT. Encoded protein: CASSPGTSADTQYF.